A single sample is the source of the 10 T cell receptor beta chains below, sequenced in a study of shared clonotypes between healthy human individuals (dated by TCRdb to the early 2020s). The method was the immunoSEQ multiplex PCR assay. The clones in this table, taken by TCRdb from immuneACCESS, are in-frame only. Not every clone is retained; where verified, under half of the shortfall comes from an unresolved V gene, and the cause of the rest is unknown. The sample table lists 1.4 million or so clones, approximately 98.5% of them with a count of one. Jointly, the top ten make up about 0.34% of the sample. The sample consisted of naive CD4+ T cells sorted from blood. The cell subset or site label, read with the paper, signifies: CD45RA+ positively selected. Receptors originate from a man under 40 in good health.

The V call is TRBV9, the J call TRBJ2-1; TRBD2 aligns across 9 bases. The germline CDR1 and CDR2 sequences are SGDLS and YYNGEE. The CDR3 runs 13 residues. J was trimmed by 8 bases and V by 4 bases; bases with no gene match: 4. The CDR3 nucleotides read TGTGCCAGCAGCCCCTGGACTAGCGATGAGCAGTTCTTC. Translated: CASSPWTSDEQFF.

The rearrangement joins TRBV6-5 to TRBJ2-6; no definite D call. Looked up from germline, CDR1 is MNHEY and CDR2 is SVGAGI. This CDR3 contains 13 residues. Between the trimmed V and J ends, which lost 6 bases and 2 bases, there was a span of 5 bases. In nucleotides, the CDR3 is TGTGCCAGCAGCCGAGCTGGGGCCAACGTCCTGACTTTC. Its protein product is CASSRAGANVLTF.

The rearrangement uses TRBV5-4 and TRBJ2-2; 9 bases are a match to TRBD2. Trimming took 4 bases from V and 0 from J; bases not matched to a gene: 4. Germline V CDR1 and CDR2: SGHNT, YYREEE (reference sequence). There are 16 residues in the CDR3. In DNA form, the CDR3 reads TGTGCCAGCAGCGGCGGGAGGGGTTCGAACACCGGGGAGCTGTTTTTT. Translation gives CASSGGRGSNTGELFF.

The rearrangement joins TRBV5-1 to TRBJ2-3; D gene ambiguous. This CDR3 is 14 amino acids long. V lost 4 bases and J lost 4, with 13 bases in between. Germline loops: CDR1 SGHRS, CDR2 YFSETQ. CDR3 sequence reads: CASSASTPSDTQYF. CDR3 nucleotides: TGCGCCAGCAGCGCAAGCACCCCCTCAGATACGCAGTATTTT.

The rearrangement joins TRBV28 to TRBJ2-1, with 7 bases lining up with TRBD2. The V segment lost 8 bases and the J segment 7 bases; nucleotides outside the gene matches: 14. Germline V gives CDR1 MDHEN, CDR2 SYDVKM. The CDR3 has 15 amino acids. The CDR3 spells CASSSTGEGLNEQFF. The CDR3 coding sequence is TGTGCCAGCTCCTCGACGGGGGAGGGGTTAAATGAGCAGTTCTTC.

CDR3 nucleotide sequence: TGTGCCAGCAACAGGGGATTGGAGACCCAGTACTTC. Amino acids: CASNRGLETQYF. The rearrangement joins TRBV28 to TRBJ2-5; TRBD1 agrees at 7 bases. After removal of 7 bases from V and 5 bases from J, the junction contained 4 bases not matched to a gene. Germline V gene lookup returns CDR1 MDHEN and CDR2 SYDVKM. The CDR3 loop spans 12 amino acids.

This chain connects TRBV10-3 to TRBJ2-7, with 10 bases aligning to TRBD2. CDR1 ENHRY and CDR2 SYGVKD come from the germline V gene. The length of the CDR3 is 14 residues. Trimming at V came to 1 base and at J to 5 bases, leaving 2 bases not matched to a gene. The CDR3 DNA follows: TGTGCCATCAGTGAGTTAGCGGGAGGCGACGAGCAGTACTTC. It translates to CAISELAGGDEQYF.

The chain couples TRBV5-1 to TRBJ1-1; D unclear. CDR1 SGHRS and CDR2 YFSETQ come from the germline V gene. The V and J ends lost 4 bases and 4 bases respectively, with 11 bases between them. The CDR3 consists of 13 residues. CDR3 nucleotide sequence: TGCGCCAGCAGCCGCACTGGGGTCACTGAAGCTTTCTTT. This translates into CASSRTGVTEAFF.

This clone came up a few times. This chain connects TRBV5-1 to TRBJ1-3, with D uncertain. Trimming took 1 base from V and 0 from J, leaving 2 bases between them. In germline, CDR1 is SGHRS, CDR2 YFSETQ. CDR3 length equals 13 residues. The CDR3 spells CASSLNSGNTIYF. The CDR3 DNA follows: TGCGCCAGCAGCTTGAACTCTGGAAACACCATATATTTT.

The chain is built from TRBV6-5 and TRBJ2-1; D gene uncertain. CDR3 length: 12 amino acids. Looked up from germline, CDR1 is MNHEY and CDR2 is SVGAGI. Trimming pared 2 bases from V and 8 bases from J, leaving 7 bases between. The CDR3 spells CASSYPADEQFF. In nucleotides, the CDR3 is TGTGCCAGCAGTTACCCCGCGGATGAGCAGTTCTTC.